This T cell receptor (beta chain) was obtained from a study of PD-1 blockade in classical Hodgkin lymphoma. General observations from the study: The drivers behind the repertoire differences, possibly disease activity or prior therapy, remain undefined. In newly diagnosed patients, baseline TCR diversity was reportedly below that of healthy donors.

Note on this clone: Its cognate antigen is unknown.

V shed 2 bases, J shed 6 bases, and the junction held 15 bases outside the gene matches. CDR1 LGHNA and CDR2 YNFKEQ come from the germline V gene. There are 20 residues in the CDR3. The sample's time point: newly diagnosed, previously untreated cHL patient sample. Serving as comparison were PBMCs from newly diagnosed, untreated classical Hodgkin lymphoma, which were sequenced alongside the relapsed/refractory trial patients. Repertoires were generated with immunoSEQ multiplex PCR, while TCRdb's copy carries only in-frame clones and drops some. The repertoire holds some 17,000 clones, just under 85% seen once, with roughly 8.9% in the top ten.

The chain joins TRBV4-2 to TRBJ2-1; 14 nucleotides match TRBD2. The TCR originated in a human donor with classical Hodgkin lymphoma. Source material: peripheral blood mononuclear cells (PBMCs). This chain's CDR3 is CASSQLLGTSGGGIRNEQFF. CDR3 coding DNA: TGTGCCAGCAGCCAATTGTTAGGGACTAGCGGGGGAGGAATCCGCAATGAGCAGTTCTTC.